This T cell receptor beta chain was identified during a study of spatial heterogeneity in lung cancer. Study summary: Across the raw uncorrected reads, a unique TCR and UMI combination was observed, on average, more than ten times. Points from the study as a whole: Mutation tallies in tumors tracked expanded intratumoral alpha and beta TCR counts.

This CDR3 region has 15 residues. Germline V gives CDR1 DFQATT, CDR2 SNEGSKA (reference sequence). V lost 3 bases, J lost 3 bases, and 14 bases lay in between. In its sample, this clonotype was seen many times. The antigen is unknown. Time point reported: sample taken at primary tumor resection. There were 70 to 80 donors, all of them untreated patients with early-stage non-small cell lung cancer. Sequencing of whole RNA from tumor, nontumor lung or frozen PBMC involved no sorting. One entry per CDR3 protein, called by TCRdb with MiXCR from the 5' RACE reads. The repertoire consists of some 18,000 distinct CDR3 sequences, with around 6.8% occurring once and the leading ten covering 20% to 25%.

This sequence was found in a male donor with early-stage non-small cell lung cancer. This sample comprised lung tumor tissue, obtained at surgery. V gene TRBV20-1 combines with J gene TRBJ2-2; no firm D call. The CDR3: CSASQRQYHTGELFF. In DNA, the CDR3 is TGCAGTGCTAGTCAAAGACAATACCACACCGGGGAGCTGTTTTTT.